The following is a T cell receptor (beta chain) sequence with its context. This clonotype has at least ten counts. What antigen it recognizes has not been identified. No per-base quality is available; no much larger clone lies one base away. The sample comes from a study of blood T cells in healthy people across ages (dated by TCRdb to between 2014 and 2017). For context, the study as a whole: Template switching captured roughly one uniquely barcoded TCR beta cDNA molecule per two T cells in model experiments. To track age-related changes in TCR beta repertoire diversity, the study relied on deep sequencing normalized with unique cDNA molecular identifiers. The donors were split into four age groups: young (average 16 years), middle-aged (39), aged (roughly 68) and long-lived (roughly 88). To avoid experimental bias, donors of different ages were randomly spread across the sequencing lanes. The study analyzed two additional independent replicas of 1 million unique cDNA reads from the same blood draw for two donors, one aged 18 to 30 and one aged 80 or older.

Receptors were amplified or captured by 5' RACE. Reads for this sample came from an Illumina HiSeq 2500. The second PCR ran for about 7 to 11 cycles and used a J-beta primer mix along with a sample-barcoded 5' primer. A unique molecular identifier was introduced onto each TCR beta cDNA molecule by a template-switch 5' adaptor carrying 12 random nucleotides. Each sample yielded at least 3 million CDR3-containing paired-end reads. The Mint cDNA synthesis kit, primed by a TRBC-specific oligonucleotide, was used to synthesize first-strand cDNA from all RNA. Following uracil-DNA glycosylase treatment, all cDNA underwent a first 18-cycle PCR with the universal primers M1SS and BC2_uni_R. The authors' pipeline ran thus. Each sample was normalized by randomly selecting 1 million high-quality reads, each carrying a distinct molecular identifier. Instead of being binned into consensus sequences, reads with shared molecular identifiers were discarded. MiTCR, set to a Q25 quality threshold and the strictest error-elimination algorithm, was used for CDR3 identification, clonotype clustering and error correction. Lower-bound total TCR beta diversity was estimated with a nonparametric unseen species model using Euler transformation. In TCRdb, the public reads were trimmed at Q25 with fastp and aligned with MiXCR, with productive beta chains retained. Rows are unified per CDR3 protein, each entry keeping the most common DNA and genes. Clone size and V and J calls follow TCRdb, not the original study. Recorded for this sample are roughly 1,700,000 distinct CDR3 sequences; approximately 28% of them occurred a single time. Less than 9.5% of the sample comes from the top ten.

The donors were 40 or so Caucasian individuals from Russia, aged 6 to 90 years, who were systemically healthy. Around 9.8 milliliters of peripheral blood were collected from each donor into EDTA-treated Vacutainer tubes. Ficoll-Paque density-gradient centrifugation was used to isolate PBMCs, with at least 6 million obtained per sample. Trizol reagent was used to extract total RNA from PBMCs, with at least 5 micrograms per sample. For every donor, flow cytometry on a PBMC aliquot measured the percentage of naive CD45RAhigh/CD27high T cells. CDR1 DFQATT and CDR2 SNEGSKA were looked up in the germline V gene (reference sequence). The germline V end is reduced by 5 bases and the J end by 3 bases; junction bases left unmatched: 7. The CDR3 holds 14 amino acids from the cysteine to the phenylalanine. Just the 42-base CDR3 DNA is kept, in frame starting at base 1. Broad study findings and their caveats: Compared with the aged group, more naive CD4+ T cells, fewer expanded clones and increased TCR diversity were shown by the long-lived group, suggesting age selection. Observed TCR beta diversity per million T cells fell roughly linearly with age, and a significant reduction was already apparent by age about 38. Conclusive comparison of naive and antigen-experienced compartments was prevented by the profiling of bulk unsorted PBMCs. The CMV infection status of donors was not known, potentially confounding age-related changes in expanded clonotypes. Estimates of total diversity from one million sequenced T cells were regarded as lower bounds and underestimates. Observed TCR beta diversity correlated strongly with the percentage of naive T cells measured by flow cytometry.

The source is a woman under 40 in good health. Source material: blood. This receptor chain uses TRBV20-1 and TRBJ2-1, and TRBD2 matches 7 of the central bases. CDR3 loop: CSASSGRDYNEQFF. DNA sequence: TGCAGTGCTTCTAGCGGACGGGACTACAATGAGCAGTTCTTC.